This is a list of T cell receptor beta chains from one sample in a study of cytomegalovirus exposure and HLA in healthy donors. Assay used: immunoSEQ multiplex PCR; TCRdb lists only in-frame clones, some missing. Of about 120,000 clones listed, approximately 80% were seen once; the top ten hold less than 2%. Sequenced material: PBMCs. The receptor source for this set is a man aged 35 to 55 in good health and CMV-seronegative. Both conserved end residues are trimmed from each CDR3. Part of the rows lack a size; the others show once, few, many or a class for expanded clones.

TRBJ2-1 . TRBV10-3 ASGGGRSGGGGDEQF
TRBJ1-6 . TRBV27 ASSLSIMGTVGAWGGNSPLH
TRBJ1-4 . TRBV25-1 ASSERGQGGEKLF
TRBJ1-6 once TRBV2 ASSDWQALYNSPLH
TRBJ2-1 once TRBV9 ASSAAGGLDYEQF
TRBJ2-3 . TRBV4-3 ASSPSGLNTQY
TRBJ2-5 once TRBV7-3 ASSLLAGQETQY
TRBJ2-7 . TRBV6-5 ASSSRLAGEFWQY
TRBJ2-1 . TRBV19 ASSIFSPGRVDEQF
TRBJ1-1 . TRBV7-2 ASSLGGSAKAF
TRBJ2-4 . TRBV29-1 SVSRTPGEIQY
TRBJ2-2 few TRBV10-3 AIKPDGTSGRAGELF
TRBJ2-7 . TRBV2 ASIDGTGAGEQY
TRBJ2-3 . TRBV29-1 SVETATDTQY
TRBJ2-7 . TRBV7-8 ASRGGSGGHEQY
TRBJ2-7 . TRBV30 AWNPGTYEQY
TRBJ1-2 . TRBV7-9 ASSPGLGYGYT
TRBJ2-5 . TRBV5-8 ASSLAGAGGQETQY
TRBJ1-6 once TRBV4-1 ASSPPQASPLH
TRBJ1-6 . TRBV18 ASSTQGWDSPLH
TRBJ1-4 . TRBV5-4 ASSWEGGEKLF
TRBJ1-1 . TRBV5-1 ASKGRATSMNTEAF
TRBJ2-7 . TRBV27 ASSDRAHEQY
TRBJ2-1 . TRBV27 ASSFGSAKNEQF
. . TRBV7-9 ASRVLGQGLNEQY
TRBJ2-2 once TRBV7-5 ARTGAGELF
TRBJ2-7 . TRBV2 ASKSTSGAFEQY
TRBJ2-2 . TRBV5-5 ASSLFLGTGTGELF
TRBJ2-1 . TRBV6-5 ASSYSGRRTYNEQF
TRBJ2-1 . TRBV7-6 ASSLVSGRGHNEQF
TRBJ2-2 . TRBV7-8 ASMNGLGGPAGELF
TRBJ1-4 . TRBV6-5 ASSYSTNFNEKLF
TRBJ1-3 . TRBV18 ASSPAGGNTIY
TRBJ2-1 . TRBV11-3 ASSGGGKNEQF
TRBJ2-6 once TRBV27 ASSYGAGANGLT
TRBJ2-2 medium-sized TRBV6-1 ASSEQTGVFPGELF
TRBJ2-7 . TRBV6-5 ASSYSSRVDYEQY
TRBJ2-1 few TRBV7-3 ASSLAGAVNEQF
TRBJ2-5 . TRBV4-1 ASSHMRAGETQY
TRBJ1-2 . TRBV20-1 SASLYGYT
TRBJ1-2 . TRBV10-1 ASRGGGDYGYT
TRBJ2-7 . TRBV4-1 ASSQDEGTFPYEQY
TRBJ1-5 . TRBV19 ASAMSGLGAGQPQH
. . TRBV27 ASSPRGSVYEQY
TRBJ2-7 . TRBV5-8 VGSGRGTYEQY
. . TRBV7-2 ASSHGGTSGGYEQY
TRBJ2-1 . TRBV27 ASSLVREIFYNEQF
TRBJ2-2 . TRBV4-3 ASSQAGGSANTGELF
TRBJ1-2 . TRBV2 ASSLDRSYGYT
TRBJ2-7 . TRBV2 ASSERTSGGDEQY
TRBJ2-1 . TRBV19 ASSTPRAGGDSEQF
TRBJ1-1 . TRBV2 ASSVEELNTEAF
TRBJ2-7 . TRBV4-2 ASSQEIGSGTSSYEQY
TRBJ2-5 . TRBV7-8 ASSSLGTGRETQY